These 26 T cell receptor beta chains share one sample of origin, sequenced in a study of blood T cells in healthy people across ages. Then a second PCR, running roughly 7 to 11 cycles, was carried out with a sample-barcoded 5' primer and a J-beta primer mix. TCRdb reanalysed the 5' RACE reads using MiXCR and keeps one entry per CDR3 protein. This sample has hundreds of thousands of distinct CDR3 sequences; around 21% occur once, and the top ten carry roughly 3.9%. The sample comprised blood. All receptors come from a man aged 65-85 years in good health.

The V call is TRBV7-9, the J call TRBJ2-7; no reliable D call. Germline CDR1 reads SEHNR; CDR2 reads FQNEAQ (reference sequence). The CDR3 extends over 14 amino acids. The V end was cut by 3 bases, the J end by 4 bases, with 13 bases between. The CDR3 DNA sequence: TGTGCCAGCAGCTTTAAAAAGGTTGGGTACGAGCAGTACTTC. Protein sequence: CASSFKKVGYEQYF. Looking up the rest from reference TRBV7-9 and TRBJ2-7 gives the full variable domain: DTGVSQNPRHKITKRGQNVTFRCDPISEHNRLYWYRQTLGQGPEFLTYFQNEAQLEKSRLLSDRFSAERPKGSFSTLEIQRTEQGDSAMYLCASSFKKVGYEQYFGPGTRLTVT.

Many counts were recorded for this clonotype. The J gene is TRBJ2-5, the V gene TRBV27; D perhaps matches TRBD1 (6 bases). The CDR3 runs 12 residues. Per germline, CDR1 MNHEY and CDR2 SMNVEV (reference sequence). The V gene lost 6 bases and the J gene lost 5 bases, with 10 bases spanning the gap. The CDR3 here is CASSQTGETQYF. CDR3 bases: TGTGCCAGCAGCCAGACAGGCGAGACCCAGTACTTC.

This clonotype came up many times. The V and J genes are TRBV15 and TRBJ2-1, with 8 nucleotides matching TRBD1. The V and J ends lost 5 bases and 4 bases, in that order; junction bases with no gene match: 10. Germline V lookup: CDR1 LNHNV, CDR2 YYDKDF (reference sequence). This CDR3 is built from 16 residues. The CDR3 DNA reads TGTGCCACCAGCTCCCCCGACAGGGGACAATACAATGAGCAGTTCTTC. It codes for CATSSPDRGQYNEQFF. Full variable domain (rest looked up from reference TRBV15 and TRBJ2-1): DAMVIQNPRYQVTQFGKPVTLSCSQTLNHNVMYWYQQKSSQAPKLLFHYYDKDFNNEADTPDNFQSRRPNTSFCFLDIRSPGLGDTAMYLCATSSPDRGQYNEQFFGPGTRLTVL.

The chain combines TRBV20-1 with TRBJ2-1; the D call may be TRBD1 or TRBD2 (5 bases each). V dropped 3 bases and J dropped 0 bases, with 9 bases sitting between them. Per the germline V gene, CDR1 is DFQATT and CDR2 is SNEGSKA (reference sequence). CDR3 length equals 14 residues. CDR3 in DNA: TGCAGTGCTAGGGGGGTCAGCTCCTACAATGAGCAGTTCTTC. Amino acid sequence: CSARGVSSYNEQFF.

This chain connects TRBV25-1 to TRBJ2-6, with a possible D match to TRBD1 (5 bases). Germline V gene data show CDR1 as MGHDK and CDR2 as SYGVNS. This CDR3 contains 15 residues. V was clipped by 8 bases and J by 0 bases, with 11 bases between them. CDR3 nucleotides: TGTGCCAGCGGAACAACAGGCTCTGGGGCCAACGTCCTGACTTTC. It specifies CASGTTGSGANVLTF.

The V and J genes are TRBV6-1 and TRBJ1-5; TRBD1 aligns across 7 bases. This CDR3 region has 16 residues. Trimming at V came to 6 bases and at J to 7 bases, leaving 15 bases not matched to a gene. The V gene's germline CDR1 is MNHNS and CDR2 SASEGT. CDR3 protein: CASRPGHRGLGQPQHF. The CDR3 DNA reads TGTGCCAGCAGACCAGGCCACAGGGGCCTCGGGCAGCCCCAGCATTTT.

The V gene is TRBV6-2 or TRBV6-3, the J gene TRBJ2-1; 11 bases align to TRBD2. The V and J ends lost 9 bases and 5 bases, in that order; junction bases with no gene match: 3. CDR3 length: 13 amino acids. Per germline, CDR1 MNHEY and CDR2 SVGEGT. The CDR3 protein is CASLLAGDNEQFF. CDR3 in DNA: TGTGCCAGTTTACTAGCGGGGGACAATGAGCAGTTCTTC.

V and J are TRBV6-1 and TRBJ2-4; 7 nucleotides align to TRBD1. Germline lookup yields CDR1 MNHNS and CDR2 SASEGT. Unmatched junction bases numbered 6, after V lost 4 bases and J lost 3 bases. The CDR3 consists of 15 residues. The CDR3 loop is CASSGQGLDKNIQYF. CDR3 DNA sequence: TGTGCCAGCAGTGGACAGGGTTTGGACAAAAACATTCAGTACTTC.

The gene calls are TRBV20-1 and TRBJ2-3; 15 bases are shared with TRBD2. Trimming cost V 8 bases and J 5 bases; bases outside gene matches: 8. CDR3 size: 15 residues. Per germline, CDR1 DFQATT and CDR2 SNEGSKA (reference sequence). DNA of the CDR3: TGCAGTCCCGGACTAGCGGGAGGGAGGCTAGATACGCAGTATTTT. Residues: CSPGLAGGRLDTQYF.

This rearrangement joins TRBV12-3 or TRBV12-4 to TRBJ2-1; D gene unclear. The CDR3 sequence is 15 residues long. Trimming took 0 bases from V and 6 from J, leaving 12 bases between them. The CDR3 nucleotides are TGTGCCAGCAGTTTAGCGCTGAAGGCAGCCAATGAGCAGTTCTTC. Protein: CASSLALKAANEQFF.

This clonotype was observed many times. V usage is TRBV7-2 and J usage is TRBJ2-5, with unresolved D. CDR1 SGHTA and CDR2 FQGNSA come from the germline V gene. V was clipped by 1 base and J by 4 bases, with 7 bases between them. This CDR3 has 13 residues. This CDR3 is CASSLGQAETQYF. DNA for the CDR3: TGTGCCAGCAGCTTAGGGCAGGCAGAGACCCAGTACTTC.

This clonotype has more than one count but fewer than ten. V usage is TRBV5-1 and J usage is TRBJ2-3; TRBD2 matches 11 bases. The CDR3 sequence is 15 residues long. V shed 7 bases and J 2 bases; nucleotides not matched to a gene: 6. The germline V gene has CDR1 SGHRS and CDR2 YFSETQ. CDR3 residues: CASSIAGGITDTQYF. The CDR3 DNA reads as TGCGCCAGCTCAATAGCGGGAGGGATCACAGATACGCAGTATTTT.

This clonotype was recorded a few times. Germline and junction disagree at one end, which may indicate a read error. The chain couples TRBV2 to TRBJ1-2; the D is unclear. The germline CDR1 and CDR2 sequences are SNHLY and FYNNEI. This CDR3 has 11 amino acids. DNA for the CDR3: TGTGCCAGCAGTGATAGGGCCGGCTCCACCTTC. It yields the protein CASSDRAGSTF.

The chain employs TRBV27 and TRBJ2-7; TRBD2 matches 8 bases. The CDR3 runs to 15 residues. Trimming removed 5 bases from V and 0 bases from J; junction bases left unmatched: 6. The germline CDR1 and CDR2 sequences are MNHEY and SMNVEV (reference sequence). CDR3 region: CASSPTGLVSYEQYF. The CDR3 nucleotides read TGTGCCAGCAGTCCTACGGGACTAGTCTCCTACGAGCAGTACTTC.

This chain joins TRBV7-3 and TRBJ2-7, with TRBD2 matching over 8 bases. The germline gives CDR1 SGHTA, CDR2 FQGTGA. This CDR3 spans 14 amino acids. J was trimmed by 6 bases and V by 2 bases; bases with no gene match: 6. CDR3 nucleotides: TGTGCCAGCAGCTTATCAAGCGGGAGCAGCGAGCAGTACTTC. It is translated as CASSLSSGSSEQYF.

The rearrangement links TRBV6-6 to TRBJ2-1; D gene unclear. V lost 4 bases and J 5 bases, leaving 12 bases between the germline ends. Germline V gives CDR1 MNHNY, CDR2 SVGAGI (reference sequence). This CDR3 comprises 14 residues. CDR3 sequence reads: CASSFRRRDNEQFF. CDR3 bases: TGTGCCAGCAGTTTCCGAAGAAGAGACAATGAGCAGTTCTTC.

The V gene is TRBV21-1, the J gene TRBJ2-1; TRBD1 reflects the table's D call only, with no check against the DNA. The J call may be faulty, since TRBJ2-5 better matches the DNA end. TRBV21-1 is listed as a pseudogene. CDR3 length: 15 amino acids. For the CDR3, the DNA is TGTGCGAGCAGCAAGGGGTCAGGGGCCGGGGAGACCCAGTACTTC. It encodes CASSKGSGAGETQYF.

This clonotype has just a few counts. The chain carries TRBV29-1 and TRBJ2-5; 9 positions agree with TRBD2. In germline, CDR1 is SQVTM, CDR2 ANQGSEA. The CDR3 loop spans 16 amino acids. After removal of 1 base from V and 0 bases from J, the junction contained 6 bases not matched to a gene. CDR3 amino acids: CSVEGLSGRNQETQYF. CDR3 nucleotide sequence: TGCAGCGTTGAAGGCCTAAGCGGGAGGAACCAAGAGACCCAGTACTTC.

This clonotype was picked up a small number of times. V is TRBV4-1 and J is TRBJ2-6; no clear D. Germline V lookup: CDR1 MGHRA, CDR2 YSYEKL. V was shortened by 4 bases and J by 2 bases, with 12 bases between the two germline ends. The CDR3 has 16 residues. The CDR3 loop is CASSPVSWTGANVLTF. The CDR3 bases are TGCGCCAGCAGCCCAGTATCCTGGACTGGGGCCAACGTCCTGACTTTC.

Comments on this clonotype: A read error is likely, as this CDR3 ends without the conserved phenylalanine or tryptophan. CDR3 in DNA: TGTGCCAGCAGCCTTAGCGGGGATACCTACAATGAGCAGTTCCTC. Its translation is CASSLSGDTYNEQFL. V gene TRBV7-2 combines with J gene TRBJ2-1; TRBD2 matches 8 bases. With 5 bases clipped from V and 2 bases from J, the junction kept 5 bases outside the gene matches. This CDR3 contains 15 residues. Per the germline V gene, CDR1 is SGHTA and CDR2 is FQGNSA.

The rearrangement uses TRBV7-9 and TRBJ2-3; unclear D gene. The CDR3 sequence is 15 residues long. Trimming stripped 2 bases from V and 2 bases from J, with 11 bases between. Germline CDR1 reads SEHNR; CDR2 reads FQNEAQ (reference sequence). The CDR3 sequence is CASSLTRPDTDTQYF. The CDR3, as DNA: TGTGCCAGCAGCTTAACAAGGCCCGACACAGATACGCAGTATTTT.

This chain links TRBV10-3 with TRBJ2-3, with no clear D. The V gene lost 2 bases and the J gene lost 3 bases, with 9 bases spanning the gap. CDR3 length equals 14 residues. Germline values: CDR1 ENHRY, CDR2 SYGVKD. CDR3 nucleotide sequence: TGTGCCATCAGTGAGCCCGTGGGTACAGATACGCAGTATTTT. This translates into CAISEPVGTDTQYF.

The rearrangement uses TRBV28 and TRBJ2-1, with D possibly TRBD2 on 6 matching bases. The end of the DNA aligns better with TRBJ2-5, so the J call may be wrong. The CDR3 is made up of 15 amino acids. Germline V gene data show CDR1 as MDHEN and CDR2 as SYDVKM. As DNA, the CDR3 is TGTGCCAGCAGTTCGCTGGCCGGAGGGAAAGAGACCCAGTACTTC. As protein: CASSSLAGGKETQYF.

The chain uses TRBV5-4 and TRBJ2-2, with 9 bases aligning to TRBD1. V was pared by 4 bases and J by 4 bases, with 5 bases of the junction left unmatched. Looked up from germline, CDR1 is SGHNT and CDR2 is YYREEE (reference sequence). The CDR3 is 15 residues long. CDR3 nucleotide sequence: TGTGCCAGCAGCGAGATGGACAGGGGCACCGGGGAGCTGTTTTTT. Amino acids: CASSEMDRGTGELFF.

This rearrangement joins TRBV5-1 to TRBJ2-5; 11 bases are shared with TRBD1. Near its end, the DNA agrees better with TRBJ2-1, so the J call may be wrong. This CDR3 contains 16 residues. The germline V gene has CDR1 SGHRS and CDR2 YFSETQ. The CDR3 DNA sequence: TGCGCCAGCAGCTTGGGACTCGGGACAGGGGGCAATGAGCAGTTCTTC. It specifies CASSLGLGTGGNEQFF.

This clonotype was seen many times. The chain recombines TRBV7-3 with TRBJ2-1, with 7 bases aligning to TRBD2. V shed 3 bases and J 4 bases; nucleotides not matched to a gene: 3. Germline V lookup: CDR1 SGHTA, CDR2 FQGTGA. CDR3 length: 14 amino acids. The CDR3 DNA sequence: TGTGCCAGCAGCTTCGCGGGAGCTTACAATGAGCAGTTCTTC. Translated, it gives CASSFAGAYNEQFF.